Shown below are 15 T cell receptor beta chains from a single sample sequenced in a study of blood T cell repertoires in COVID-19. Libraries were prepared by immunoSEQ multiplex PCR; TCRdb keeps only in-frame clonotypes and omits some of them. The sample has about 390,000 clones; more than 70% are singletons. The material sequenced was peripheral blood. These receptor sequences come from a woman in her sixties or seventies with COVID-19, enrolled during active disease.

This clone was recorded only once. The V and J genes are TRBV10-3 and TRBJ1-1, with TRBD1 matching over 8 bases. Unmatched junction bases numbered 8, after V lost 7 bases and J lost 7 bases. Germline V lookup: CDR1 ENHRY, CDR2 SYGVKD. CDR3 length equals 13 residues. CDR3 coding DNA: TGTGCCATCAACACAGGGGGTGATAGTGAAGCTTTCTTT. The encoded protein is CAINTGGDSEAFF.

The chain employs TRBV11-2 and TRBJ2-1; 7 nucleotides line up with TRBD1. Trimming removed 1 base from V and 2 bases from J; junction bases left unmatched: 5. Germline V gene data show CDR1 as SGHAT and CDR2 as FQNNGV. The CDR3 is made up of 16 amino acids. CDR3: CASSLARTGAYNEQFF. The CDR3 DNA sequence: TGTGCCAGCAGCTTAGCCCGGACAGGTGCCTACAATGAGCAGTTCTTC.

This chain connects TRBV7-2 to TRBJ1-3; D is possibly TRBD1 (5 bases). The CDR3 sequence is 16 residues long. Trimming shortened V by 7 bases and J by 2 bases, and 18 bases separated the two germline ends. Germline CDR1 is SGHTA and CDR2 is FQGNSA. CDR3 sequence (DNA): TGTGCCAGCACCCTATCCCCGACAGCCACTGGAAACACCATATATTTT. This sequence encodes CASTLSPTATGNTIYF.

DNA of the CDR3: TGTGCCAGCAGTGTGCTTGGACAGACCTCTGAGGACATTCAGTACTTC. Amino acids: CASSVLGQTSEDIQYF. The J gene is TRBJ2-4, the V gene TRBV6-1; TRBD1 is a possible D gene (6 bases). V lost 4 bases and J 8 bases, leaving 21 bases between the germline ends. Per germline, CDR1 MNHNS and CDR2 SASEGT. CDR3 length: 16 amino acids.

The rearrangement links TRBV7-9 to TRBJ2-1; tentative D call: TRBD2 (5 bases). CDR3 length: 13 amino acids. V was trimmed by 8 bases and J by 5 bases, leaving 13 bases between them. Germline-derived CDR1 and CDR2 are SEHNR and FQNEAQ (reference sequence). This chain's CDR3 is CASPGGEDNEQFF. The CDR3 nucleotides read TGTGCCAGCCCTGGAGGCGAAGACAATGAGCAGTTCTTC.

This rearrangement joins TRBV11-2 to TRBJ1-6; 7 bases fit TRBD1. Germline V gene sequence: CDR1 SGHAT, CDR2 FQNNGV. The CDR3 loop spans 18 amino acids. Unmatched junction bases numbered 13, after V lost 8 bases and J lost 0 bases. The CDR3, as DNA: TGTGCCAGCGGGAATAACAGGGGTTTCAGCTCCTATAATTCACCCCTCCACTTT. Amino acid sequence: CASGNNRGFSSYNSPLHF.

The V gene is TRBV5-1, the J gene TRBJ1-2; 8 bases match TRBD1. CDR1 and CDR2 (germline): SGHRS, YFSETQ. The CDR3 is 14 residues long. V lost 4 bases, J lost 10 bases, and 12 bases stayed unmatched. The CDR3 sequence is CASSGGGTGYDYTF. In DNA form, the CDR3 reads TGCGCCAGCAGCGGGGGTGGGACAGGCTACGACTACACCTTC.

This sequence joins TRBV7-2 and TRBJ1-6; D might be TRBD1 (5 bases). The CDR3 length is 17 residues. V was shortened by 5 bases and J by 1 base, with 15 bases between the two germline ends. The germline gives CDR1 SGHTA, CDR2 FQGNSA. The CDR3: CASSPPWGESYNSPLHF. CDR3 in DNA: TGTGCCAGCAGCCCCCCGTGGGGGGAGTCCTATAATTCACCCCTCCACTTT.

The V and J genes are TRBV5-1 and TRBJ2-3; the D gene is possibly TRBD2 (6 bases). Germline CDR1 and CDR2: SGHRS and YFSETQ. The ends were cut back, 4 bases at V and 0 bases at J, with 12 bases in the middle. There are 15 residues in the CDR3. CDR3 sequence: CASSLPGLSTDTQYF. CDR3 coding DNA: TGCGCCAGCAGCCTACCGGGACTGAGCACAGATACGCAGTATTTT.

The chain couples TRBV12-5 to TRBJ1-6; 7 nucleotides match TRBD1. J was trimmed by 0 bases and V by 0 bases; bases with no gene match: 8. CDR1 is LGHNT, CDR2 FRNRAP, per germline. The CDR3 consists of 19 residues. CDR3 DNA: TGTGCTAGTGGTTTGGTGCAAACGGGACAGAGCTCCTATAATTCACCCCTCCACTTT. It encodes CASGLVQTGQSSYNSPLHF.

This clone was seen once. The gene calls are TRBV7-2 and TRBJ1-5; D unresolved. Germline-derived CDR1 and CDR2 are SGHTA and FQGNSA. This CDR3 is 13 amino acids long. Trimming pared 6 bases from V and 9 bases from J, leaving 15 bases between. This chain's CDR3 is CASSSSGWRPQHF. CDR3 nucleotide sequence: TGTGCCAGCAGTTCCAGCGGGTGGCGGCCCCAGCATTTT.

This chain connects TRBV7-3 to TRBJ2-7, with 10 bases that match TRBD2. Looked up from germline, CDR1 is SGHTA and CDR2 is FQGTGA. CDR3 length: 17 residues. Trimming at V came to 3 bases and at J to 0 bases, leaving 8 bases not matched to a gene. This CDR3 is CASSFETSGFRSYEQYF. The CDR3 nucleotides are TGTGCCAGCAGCTTTGAGACTAGCGGGTTTCGCTCCTACGAGCAGTACTTC.

V and J are TRBV5-1 and TRBJ2-7; 8 bases are a match to TRBD1. Germline CDR1 and CDR2: SGHRS and YFSETQ. This CDR3 contains 15 residues. With 2 bases clipped from V and 4 bases from J, the junction kept 8 bases outside the gene matches. Here the CDR3 DNA reads TGCGCCAGCAGCTTCGATCTTACAGGGGGATACGAGCAGTACTTC. Protein sequence: CASSFDLTGGYEQYF.

The V and J genes are TRBV6-5 and TRBJ2-1; 8 nucleotides agree with TRBD1. V lost 5 bases and J lost 6; bases outside the gene matches: 3. The CDR3 is 13 residues long. Germline V gene data show CDR1 as MNHEY and CDR2 as SVGAGI. This CDR3 reads CASSTTGGNEQFF. CDR3 sequence (DNA): TGTGCCAGCAGTACCACAGGGGGCAATGAGCAGTTCTTC.

There are many counts of this clone. The chain recombines TRBV6-5 with TRBJ2-7; 9 bases are shared with TRBD2. V shed 7 bases, J shed 0 bases, and the junction held 7 bases outside the gene matches. The CDR3 contains 15 residues. Germline V lookup: CDR1 MNHEY, CDR2 SVGAGI. The CDR3 region has the DNA TGTGCCAGCATTCCCCATAGCGGGAGCTCCTACGAGCAGTACTTC. This codes for CASIPHSGSSYEQYF.